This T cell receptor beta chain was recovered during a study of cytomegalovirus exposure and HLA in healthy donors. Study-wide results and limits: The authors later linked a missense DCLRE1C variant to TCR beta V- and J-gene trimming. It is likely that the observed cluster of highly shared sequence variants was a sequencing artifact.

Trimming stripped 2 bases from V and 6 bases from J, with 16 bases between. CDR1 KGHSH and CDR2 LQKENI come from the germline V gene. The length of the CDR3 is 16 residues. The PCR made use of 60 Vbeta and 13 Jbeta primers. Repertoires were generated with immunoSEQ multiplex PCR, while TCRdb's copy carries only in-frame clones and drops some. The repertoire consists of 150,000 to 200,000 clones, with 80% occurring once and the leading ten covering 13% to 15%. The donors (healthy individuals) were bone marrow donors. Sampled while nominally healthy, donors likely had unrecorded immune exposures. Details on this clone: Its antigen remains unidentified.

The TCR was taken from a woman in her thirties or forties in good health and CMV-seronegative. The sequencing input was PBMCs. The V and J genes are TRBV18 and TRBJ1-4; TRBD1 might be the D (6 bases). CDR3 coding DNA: TGTGCCAGCTCACCAAGGGCAGGGGCAACGGATGAAAAACTGTTTTTT. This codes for CASSPRAGATDEKLFF. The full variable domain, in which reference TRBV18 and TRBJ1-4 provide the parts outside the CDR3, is NAGVMQNPRHLVRRRGQEARLRCSPMKGHSHVYWYRQLPEEGLKFMVYLQKENIIDESGMPKERFSAEFPKEGPSILRIQQVVRGDSAAYFCASSPRAGATDEKLFFGSGTQLSVL.